The 9 T cell receptor beta chains in this list originate from one sample, sequenced in a study of blood T cells in healthy people across ages. Alongside a J-beta primer mix, a sample-barcoded 5' primer served in a second PCR lasting roughly 6 to 11 cycles. TCRdb called the 5' RACE reads again in MiXCR, with one record for every CDR3 protein. The sample has 1.5 million to 2 million distinct CDR3 sequences, roughly 30% seen once. The specimen sequenced was blood. Source of these receptors: a woman aged 25 to 39 in good health.

This clonotype was seen more than once but under ten times. The chain recombines TRBV5-6 with TRBJ1-2, with D tentatively TRBD1 (6 bases). CDR1 SGHDT and CDR2 YYEEEE come from the germline V gene. The V gene lost 4 bases and the J gene lost 9 bases, with 19 bases spanning the gap. The CDR3 has 14 amino acids. The CDR3 DNA reads as TGTGCCAGCAGCGGAGGACAGTCCCTCACCCGCTACACCTTC. Encoded protein: CASSGGQSLTRYTF.

Details on this clonotype: At one boundary the junction diverges from the germline segment, which might be a read error. The CDR3 DNA is TGCAGTGCTAGAAGGGGCGAGGGAAGCAATCAGCCCCAACATTTT. Protein sequence: CSARRGEGSNQPQHF. This sequence joins TRBV20-1 and TRBJ1-5; D may be TRBD1 (5 bases). Germline V gene sequence: CDR1 DFQATT, CDR2 SNEGSKA (reference sequence). The CDR3 totals 15 residues.

This clonotype came up a few times. This chain joins TRBV10-2 and TRBJ2-1; D possibly corresponds to TRBD2 (5 bases). V was cut by 4 bases and J by 10 bases, with 11 bases left in between. The length of the CDR3 is 12 residues. CDR1 and CDR2 from the germline V gene are WSHSY and SAAADI. Written as DNA, the CDR3 is TGCGCCAGCAGTGCGGCTAGGAGGGAGCAGTTCTTC. Its protein is CASSAARREQFF.

The genes are TRBV15 and TRBJ2-3, with 7 nucleotides matching TRBD1. With 0 bases clipped from V and 6 bases from J, the junction kept 12 bases outside the gene matches. CDR1 LNHNV and CDR2 YYDKDF come from the germline V gene (reference sequence). The CDR3 length is 17 residues. CDR3 amino acids: CATSRDLGYSRGDTQYF. In DNA form, the CDR3 reads TGTGCCACCAGCAGAGATTTGGGCTATTCCAGGGGGGATACGCAGTATTTT. The full variable domain, rest sourced from reference TRBV15 and TRBJ2-3, is DAMVIQNPRYQVTQFGKPVTLSCSQTLNHNVMYWYQQKSSQAPKLLFHYYDKDFNNEADTPDNFQSRRPNTSFCFLDIRSPGLGDTAMYLCATSRDLGYSRGDTQYFGPGTRLTVL.

Concerning this clonotype: The conserved final phenylalanine or tryptophan is absent from the CDR3, which likely points to a read error. The CDR3 protein is CASSPGLSEGDTQYV. In DNA form, the CDR3 reads TGTGCCAGCAGCCCGGGACTCTCCGAGGGAGATACGCAGTATGTT. The rearrangement joins TRBV7-2 to TRBJ2-3; possibly TRBD2 for D (6 bases). Germline CDR1 and CDR2: SGHTA and FQGNSA. V was clipped by 5 bases and J by 5 bases, with 17 bases between them. There are 15 residues in the CDR3.

The chain links TRBV5-1 to TRBJ1-6; 9 bases line up with TRBD1. This CDR3 has 14 residues. After removal of 2 bases from V and 9 bases from J, the junction contained 3 bases not matched to a gene. Germline CDR1 and CDR2: SGHRS and YFSETQ. The CDR3 spells CASSLLDRGSPLHF. The CDR3 coding sequence is TGCGCCAGCAGCTTATTGGACAGGGGTTCACCCCTCCACTTT.

Ten or more counts support this clonotype. The chain joins TRBV5-1 to TRBJ2-1; the D gene could be TRBD1 or TRBD2 (5 bases each). Germline V CDR1 and CDR2: SGHRS, YFSETQ. This CDR3 has 14 residues. Trimming cost V 2 bases and J 7 bases, with 13 bases left between them. CDR3 region: CASSFRDPSNEQFF. The CDR3 coding sequence is TGCGCCAGCAGCTTCCGGGACCCGTCGAATGAGCAGTTCTTC.

In the case of this clonotype: A read error may produce the germline difference seen at one junction end. J is TRBJ2-1 and V is TRBV5-6, with D hard to call. Germline V CDR1 and CDR2: SGHDT, YYEEEE. CDR3 length: 12 residues. CDR3 protein: CASSELYDEQFF. CDR3 in DNA: TGTGCCAGCTCCGAACTCTACGATGAGCAGTTCTTC. Full variable domain (missing parts from reference TRBV5-6 and TRBJ2-1): DAGVTQSPTHLIKTRGQQVTLRCSPKSGHDTVSWYQQALGQGPQFIFQYYEEEERQRGNFPDRFSGHQFPNYSSELNVNALLLGDSALYLCASSELYDEQFFGPGTRLTVL.

In its sample, this clonotype was seen many times. The chain combines TRBV15 with TRBJ2-1, with D possibly called TRBD1 or TRBD2 (6 bases each). Trimming removed 8 bases from V and 0 bases from J, with 20 bases in between. The CDR3 totals 17 residues. Germline CDR1 is LNHNV and CDR2 is YYDKDF (reference sequence). The CDR3 DNA is TGTGCCACCGGACGGTACGGGGGCGGCGACTCCTACAATGAGCAGTTCTTC. Its translation: CATGRYGGGDSYNEQFF.